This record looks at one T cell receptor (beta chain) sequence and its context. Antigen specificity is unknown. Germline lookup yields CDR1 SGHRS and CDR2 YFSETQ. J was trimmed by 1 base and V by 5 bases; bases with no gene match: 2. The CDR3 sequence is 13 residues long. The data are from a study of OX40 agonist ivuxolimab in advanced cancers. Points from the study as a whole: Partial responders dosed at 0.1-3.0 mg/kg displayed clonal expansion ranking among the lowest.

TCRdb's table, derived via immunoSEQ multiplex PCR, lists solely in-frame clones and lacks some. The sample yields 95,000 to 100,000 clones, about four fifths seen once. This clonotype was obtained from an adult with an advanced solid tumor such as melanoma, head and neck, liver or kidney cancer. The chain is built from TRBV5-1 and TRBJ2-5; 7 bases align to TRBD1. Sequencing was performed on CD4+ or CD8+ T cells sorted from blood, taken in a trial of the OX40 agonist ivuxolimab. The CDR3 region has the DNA TGCGCCAGCAGTAGGACAGGCCAAGAGACCCAGTACTTC. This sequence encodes CASSRTGQETQYF. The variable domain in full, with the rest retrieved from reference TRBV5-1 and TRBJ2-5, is KAGVTQTPRYLIKTRGQQVTLSCSPISGHRSVSWYQQTPGQGLQFLFEYFSETQRNKGNFPGRFSGRQFSNSRSEMNVSTLELGDSALYLCASSRTGQETQYFGPGTRLLVL.